One and the same sample provided the 5 T cell receptor beta chains below, sequenced in a study of post-analysis software for immune sequencing data. Points from the study as a whole: TRBV5-6, TRBV5-1 and TRBV20-1 were among roughly 5 TRBV segments more frequent in patients than controls.

What these receptors recognize is not known. Incorporated into the TCR beta cDNA libraries were unique molecular identifiers, which served to reduce PCR and sequencing biases. TCRdb redid the calling of the PCR reads with MiXCR, one entry per CDR3 protein. The sample carries roughly 540,000 distinct CDR3 sequences, roughly 34% recorded once. Sequenced: blood. Receptors were obtained from a girl younger than 18 with multiple sclerosis.

Comments on this clonotype: A much larger clonotype is one base distant, so this may be a read error. The chain is built from TRBV6-5 and TRBJ2-1; unclear D gene. Germline CDR1 is MNHEY and CDR2 is SVGAGI. The CDR3 is made up of 14 amino acids. Trimming removed 3 bases from V and 6 bases from J, with 12 bases in between. CDR3 protein: CASSYYPGCNEQFF. The CDR3 DNA reads TGTGCCAGCAGTTATTATCCAGGTTGCAATGAGCAGTTCTTC.

This clonotype was seen a few times. V usage is TRBV29-1 and J usage is TRBJ1-2; the D gene is possibly TRBD1 (6 bases). Between the trimmed V and J ends, which lost 8 bases and 6 bases, there was a span of 19 bases. CDR3 length: 13 residues. The germline V gene encodes CDR1 SQVTM and CDR2 ANQGSEA. The CDR3, as DNA: TGCAGCACAAACCTTGGAGGGGGGGATGGCTACACCTTC. It encodes CSTNLGGGDGYTF.

This clonotype was seen a handful of times. The chain has TRBV25-1 and TRBJ2-5; unclear D gene. Per germline, CDR1 MGHDK and CDR2 SYGVNS. Trimming cost V 3 bases and J 7 bases, with 6 bases left between them. CDR3 length: 11 amino acids. Here the CDR3 DNA reads TGTGCCAGCAGTGATTTGGGGACCCAGTACTTC. Protein sequence: CASSDLGTQYF.

Only a few counts were recorded for this clonotype. The CDR3 nucleotides read TGCGCCAGCCAGAACGGGGGGCCCTACAATGAGCAGTTCTTC. Its protein is CASQNGGPYNEQFF. V gene TRBV4-1 combines with J gene TRBJ2-1; a weak D match, TRBD2 (7 bases). Germline CDR1 and CDR2: MGHRA and YSYEKL. The CDR3 runs 14 residues. The V and J ends lost 8 bases and 2 bases respectively, with 13 bases between them.

The V call is TRBV5-1, the J call TRBJ2-3; tentatively, D is TRBD1 or TRBD2 (5 bases each). V dropped 4 bases and J dropped 0 bases, with 15 bases sitting between them. Germline CDR1 SGHRS, CDR2 YFSETQ. This CDR3 comprises 16 residues. CDR3 protein: CASSPGRLLSTDTQYF. CDR3 nucleotide sequence: TGCGCCAGCAGCCCGGGACGGCTACTAAGCACAGATACGCAGTATTTT.